Listed below are T cell receptor beta chains from one sample, sequenced in a study of T-cell memory formation after mild COVID-19. TCRdb itself ran the 5' RACE reads through MiXCR, one entry per CDR3 protein. The sample gives about 360,000 distinct CDR3 sequences, approximately 15% of which show up once; approximately 20% is in the top ten. Sequenced sample: PBMCs or a T cell subset sorted from them (not recorded which). These TCRs come from a man between 18 and 29 years old who had mild COVID-19 (a few samples of this study predate the infection). Cell type and time point are not known. CDR3s include the opening cysteine and the closing phenylalanine or tryptophan. D genes are given only for firm matches.

- TRBV7-2 CASSPFQGTKNIQYF
TRBD1 TRBV20-1 CSATLAGQGSHGYTF
- TRBV6-5 CASGYKDNSPLHF
- TRBV4-2 CASSLSLGPEPYEQYF
TRBD1 TRBV6-1 CASTRTGPAEQFF
- TRBV25-1 CASSGTVMAGELFF
TRBD2 TRBV20-1 CSARPPAAGGGTGELFF
TRBD1 TRBV18 CASSQGQGAYYGYTF
- TRBV27 CASNPLGTPTYEQYF
TRBD2 TRBV4-1 CASSRRTSGGLNEQFF
- TRBV6-6 CATSGHRTGELFF
- TRBV7-6 CASSPVEETQYF
- TRBV7-3 CASSFDRDSDYEQYF
- TRBV7-9 CASGSGLAGANVLTF
- TRBV6-5 CASSLGVRGSYNEQFF
TRBD1 TRBV7-2 CASTWTGRNSPLHF
TRBD1 TRBV27 CASSSPAGQGPIGYTF
TRBD2 TRBV7-9 CASSLFLRGAYNEQFF
TRBD2 TRBV9 CASSSGTSATGELFF
TRBD1 TRBV3-1 CASSHSDRGHNSPLHF
- TRBV11-1 CASSSGPGSSYEQYF
- TRBV7-2 CASSLGSGPYEQYF
- TRBV6-5 CASSYSSASYGYTF
- TRBV12-3/TRBV12-4 CASSSHSSNEKLFF
TRBD1 TRBV29-1 CSARTGGHSPLHF
TRBD2 TRBV20-1 CSVPGTSDYNEQFF
TRBD1 TRBV20-1 CSARDKYRGHPIQETQYF
TRBD2 TRBV7-2 CASSLARGDVTDTQYF
TRBD1 TRBV4-1 CASSQEKGATGLTEAFF
- TRBV19 CASSDSQVAKNIQYF
TRBD1 TRBV11-2 CASSLGSGQGVRNTEAFF
- TRBV3-1 CASSQHLTRAEQYF
- TRBV29-1 CSVAGRAKNIQYF
TRBD1 TRBV6-5 CASSFTGGQVYNEQFF
- TRBV25-1 CASSEYGRPNTGELFF
TRBD1 TRBV11-2 CASSPLRQGGRETEAFF
- TRBV4-2 CASSQGSSNTGELFF
TRBD2 TRBV4-1 CASRRLAGAYEQYF
TRBD1 TRBV6-5 CASIESGGGRYTEAFF
TRBD2 TRBV5-1 CASSSSGLAGYEQYF
- TRBV20-1 CSASGAVGEKLFF
- TRBV6-5 CASSYQTWEELFF
- TRBV14 CASSPGRNSYNEQFF
TRBD2 TRBV28 CASRPTSGGFYEQYF
- TRBV27 CASSRSILLSDTQYF
- TRBV25-1 CASSEPGSLENTIYF
TRBD1 TRBV2 CASSGTGVHYNEQFF
TRBD2 TRBV5-1 CASSLSPLAGGRNEQFF
- TRBV4-1 CASSQSGPEAFF
- TRBV7-2 CASSPTLDTQYF
TRBD2 TRBV7-9 CASSSHPITSGVYNEQFF
- TRBV6-5 CASSYSMADLTDTQYF
- TRBV7-6 CASSLVWGSGLHYNEQFF
TRBD1 TRBV5-4 CASRKTGSNSPLHF
TRBD2 TRBV5-1 CASSSTGAKASGGSQETQYF
- TRBV6-5 CASSSHSRTTGELFF
- TRBV7-9 CASTRGTLIGLGELFF